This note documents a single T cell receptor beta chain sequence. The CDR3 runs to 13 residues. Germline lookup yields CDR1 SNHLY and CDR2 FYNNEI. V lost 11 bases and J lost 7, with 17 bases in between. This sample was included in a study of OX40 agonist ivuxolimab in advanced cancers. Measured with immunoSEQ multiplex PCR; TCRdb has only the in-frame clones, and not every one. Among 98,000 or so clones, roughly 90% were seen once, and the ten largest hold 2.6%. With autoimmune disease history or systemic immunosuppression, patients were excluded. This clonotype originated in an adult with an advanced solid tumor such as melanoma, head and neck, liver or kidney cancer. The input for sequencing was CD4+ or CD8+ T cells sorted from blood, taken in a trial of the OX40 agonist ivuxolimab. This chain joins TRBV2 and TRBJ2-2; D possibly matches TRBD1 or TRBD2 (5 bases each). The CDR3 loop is CASSGPPGGELFF. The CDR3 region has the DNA TGTGCCTCCTCGGGACCACCGGGCGGGGAGCTGTTTTTT.